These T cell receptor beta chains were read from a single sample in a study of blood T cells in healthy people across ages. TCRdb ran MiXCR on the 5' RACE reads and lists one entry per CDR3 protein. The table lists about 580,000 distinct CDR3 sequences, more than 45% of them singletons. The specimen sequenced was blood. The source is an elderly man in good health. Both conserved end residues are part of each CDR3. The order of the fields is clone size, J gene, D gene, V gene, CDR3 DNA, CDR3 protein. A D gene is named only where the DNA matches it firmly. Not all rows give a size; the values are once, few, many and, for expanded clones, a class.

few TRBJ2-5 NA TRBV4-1 TGCGCCAGCAGCCAAGATCGTGGCCGACGATCAGGCGAGACCCAGTACTTC CASSQDRGRRSGETQYF
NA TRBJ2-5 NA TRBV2 TGTGCCAGCAGTGATAGAGGGATGGAGGAGACCCAGTACTTC CASSDRGMEETQYF
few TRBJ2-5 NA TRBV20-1 TGCAGTGCTAGGCTGGCGACAGCTCAAGAGACCCAGTACTTC CSARLATAQETQYF
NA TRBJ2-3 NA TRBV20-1 TGCTGTGCAACAGACACACTTAGCACAGATACGCAATATTTT CCATDTLSTDTQYF
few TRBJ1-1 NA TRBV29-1 TGCAGCGCTGAACGGGGGGTGGCTGAAGCTTTCTTT CSAERGVAEAFF
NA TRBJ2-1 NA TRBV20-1 TGCAGTGCTATACGGGGTAAACTCTACAATGAGCAGTTCTTC CSAIRGKLYNEQFF
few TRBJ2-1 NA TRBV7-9 TGTGCCAGCATTGAGGGACTCAGTACCTACAATGAGCAGTTCTTC CASIEGLSTYNEQFF
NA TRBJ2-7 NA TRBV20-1 TGCAGTGTCCTATTCAGCGGTAACTCCTACGAGCAGTACTTC CSVLFSGNSYEQYF
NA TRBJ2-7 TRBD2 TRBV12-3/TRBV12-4 TGTGCCAGCGCGGGGACTAGCGGAGCCTACGAGCAGTACTTC CASAGTSGAYEQYF
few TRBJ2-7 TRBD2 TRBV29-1 TGCAGCGTTGAAGTTTCGACTAGCGGGAGTGGCGAGCAGTACTTC CSVEVSTSGSGEQYF
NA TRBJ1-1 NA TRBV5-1 TGCGCCAGCAGCTTGGAGGGGGGTCCGAACACTGAAGCTTTCTTT CASSLEGGPNTEAFF
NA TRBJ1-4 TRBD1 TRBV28 TGTGCCAGCAGTTTACTGCAGGGGGGTAATGAAAAACTGTTTTTT CASSLLQGGNEKLFF
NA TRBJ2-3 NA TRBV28 TGTGCCAGCAGTCCCCAGGGGAGGGTCACAGGTACGCAGTATTTT CASSPQGRVTGTQYF
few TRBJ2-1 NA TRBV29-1 TGCAGCGTTGCAGGGGTTTCCTACAATGAGCAGTTCTTC CSVAGVSYNEQFF
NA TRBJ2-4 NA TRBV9 TGTGCCAGCAGCGTCTCGGAAGGGAGGAACATTCAGTACTTC CASSVSEGRNIQYF
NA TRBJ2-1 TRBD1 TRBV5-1 TGCGCCAGCAGCAGCCGGGACAGAAAAAATGAGCAGTTCTTC CASSSRDRKNEQFF
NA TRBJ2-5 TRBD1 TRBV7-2 TGTGCCAGCAGCCCATCCGGGACAGGTCAAGAGACCCAGTACTTC CASSPSGTGQETQYF
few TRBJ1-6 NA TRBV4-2 TGTGCCAGCAGCCAGGACCAAGGGGGGACGGGAATGTCACCCCTCCACTTT CASSQDQGGTGMSPLHF
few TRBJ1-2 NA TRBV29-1 TGCAGCGTGCTGTGGGTAGGTGGCTACACCTTC CSVLWVGGYTF
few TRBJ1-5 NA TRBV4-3 TGCGCCAGCAGCCAATGTCTCCGCGGGGGAAGCAATCAGCCCCAGCATTTT CASSQCLRGGSNQPQHF
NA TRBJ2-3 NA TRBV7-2 TGTGCCAGCAGTTTCGACCCAGGGAACACAGATACGCAGTATTTT CASSFDPGNTDTQYF
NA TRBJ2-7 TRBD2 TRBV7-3 TGTGCCAGCAGCTTGACGGGAGGTTACAATGAGCAGTACTTC CASSLTGGYNEQYF
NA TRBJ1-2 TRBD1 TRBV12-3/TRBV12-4 TGTGCCAGCAGTCCCCACAGGGGGCCCTATGGCTACACCTTC CASSPHRGPYGYTF
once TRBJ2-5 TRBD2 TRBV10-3 TGTGCCATCAGTGAGCCCAGGACTAGCGGGAGGCCGTGGGAGCAGTACTTC CAISEPRTSGRPWEQYF
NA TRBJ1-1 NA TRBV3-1 TGTGCCAGCAGCCAGGCCGGTGGCGGGAACACTGAAGCTTTCTTT CASSQAGGGNTEAFF
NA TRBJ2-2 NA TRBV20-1 TGCAGTGCTAGTAGGGGACAGAACACCGGGGAGCTGTTTTTT CSASRGQNTGELFF
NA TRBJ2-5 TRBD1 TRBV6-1 TGTGCCAGCAGCCGCACGGGACAGAACCAAGAGACCCAGTACTTC CASSRTGQNQETQYF
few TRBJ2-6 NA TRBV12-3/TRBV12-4 TGTGCCAGCTCCCATGGGGGTAATCCTGGGGCCAACGTCCTGACTTTC CASSHGGNPGANVLTF
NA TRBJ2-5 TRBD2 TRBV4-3 TGCGCCAGCAGCCATGTAGCGGGAGGGGCCTACAATGAGCAGTACTTC CASSHVAGGAYNEQYF
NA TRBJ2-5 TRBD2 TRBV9 TGTGCCAGCAGCCCCACGGGGACTAGCGGGAGTCAGCAGTACTTC CASSPTGTSGSQQYF
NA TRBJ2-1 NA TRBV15 TGTGCCACCAGCAGAGGACCGGGCGAGCAGTTCTTC CATSRGPGEQFF
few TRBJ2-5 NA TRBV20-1 TGCAGTGCTAGAGGGTCAAGCTCTAAAGAGACCCAGTACTTC CSARGSSSKETQYF
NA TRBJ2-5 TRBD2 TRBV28 TGTGCCAGCAGTGGGACTAGCGGGGGGACAGAGACCCAGTACTTC CASSGTSGGTETQYF
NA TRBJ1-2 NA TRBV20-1 TGCAGTGCTTCCCCTGGGAGTGCTAACTACGGCTACACCTTC CSASPGSANYGYTF
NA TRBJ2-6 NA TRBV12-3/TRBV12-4 TGTGCCAGCAAAGTCGGGGCCAACGTCCTGACTTTC CASKVGANVLTF
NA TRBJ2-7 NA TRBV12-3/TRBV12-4 TGTGCCAGCGTCGGGACTCACTCCTACGAGCAGTACTTC CASVGTHSYEQYF
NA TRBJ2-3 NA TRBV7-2 TGTGCCAGCAGCTTTATTGGGGGGCGCACAGATACGCAGTATTTT CASSFIGGRTDTQYF
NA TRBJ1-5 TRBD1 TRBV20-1 TGCAGTGCCCCATTGACAGGGAATAGCAATCAGCCCCAGCATTTT CSAPLTGNSNQPQHF
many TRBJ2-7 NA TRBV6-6 TGTGCCAGCAGTTACACGGGTATCTACGAGCAGTACTTC CASSYTGIYEQYF
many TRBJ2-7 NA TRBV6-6 TGTGCCAGCAGCTCTGTCGACAGTCCTCGTTACGAGCAGTACTTC CASSSVDSPRYEQYF
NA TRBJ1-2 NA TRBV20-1 TGCAGTGCTAGACCCCCAGGGGCCTACTATGGCTACACCTTC CSARPPGAYYGYTF
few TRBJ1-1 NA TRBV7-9 TGTGCCAGCAGCCGAGTACAGGGTACGAAGCACAATGAAGCTTTCTTT CASSRVQGTKHNEAFF
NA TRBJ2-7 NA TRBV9 TGTGTCAGCAGCGTAGATGGGCGAGAGCAGTACTTC CVSSVDGREQYF
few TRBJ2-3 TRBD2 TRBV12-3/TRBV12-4 TGTGCCAGCAGTTCCGGACTAGCGATCGGCACAGATACGCAGTATTTT CASSSGLAIGTDTQYF
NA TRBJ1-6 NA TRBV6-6 TGTGCCAGCAGTTACTCGCGGCCTACCTATAATTCACCCCTCCACTTT CASSYSRPTYNSPLHF
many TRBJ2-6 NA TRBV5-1 TGCGCCAGCAGCTTAGGCGCGACTGGGGCCAACGTCCTGACTTTC CASSLGATGANVLTF
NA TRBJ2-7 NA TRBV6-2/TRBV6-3 TGTGCCAGCAGTCACGGGACGGACTCCTACGAGCAGTACTTC CASSHGTDSYEQYF
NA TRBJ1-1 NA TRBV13 TGTGCCAGCAGCTTAGGGGGGTCCGGCACTGAAGCTTTCTTT CASSLGGSGTEAFF
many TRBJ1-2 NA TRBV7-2 TGTGCCAGCAGCCCGGGACGGAACTATGGCTACACCTTC CASSPGRNYGYTF
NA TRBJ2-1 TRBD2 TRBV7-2 TGTGCCAGCAGCTTACAACTAGCGGTTTACAATGAGCAGTTCTTC CASSLQLAVYNEQFF
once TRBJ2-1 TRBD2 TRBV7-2 TGTGCCAGCAGCTTAGCCGGGGGGGCATACGATGAGCAGTTCTTC CASSLAGGAYDEQFF